Listed here is a single T cell receptor (beta chain). The sample belongs to a study of cytomegalovirus exposure and HLA in healthy donors. Primers: 60 Vbeta forward and 13 Jbeta reverse. TCRdb's table, derived via immunoSEQ multiplex PCR, lists solely in-frame clones and lacks some. Its clone listing holds 200,000 or so clones. This CDR3 spans 16 amino acids. The germline gives CDR1 GTSNPN, CDR2 SVGIG (reference sequence). Between the trimmed V and J ends, which lost 0 bases and 9 bases, there was a span of 24 bases. The sequencing sample was made of PBMCs. This receptor was identified in a boy aged 5-17 years in good health and CMV-seronegative. The genes are TRBV30 and TRBJ2-7, with D possibly being TRBD2 (5 bases). CDR3 nucleotides: TGTGCCTGGAGTGTGGTTCAGGTCGGGGTGCCACTGGGGCAGTACTTC. Protein: CAWSVVQVGVPLGQYF. Filled out from reference TRBV30 and TRBJ2-7, the complete variable domain reads SQTIHQWPATLVQPVGSPLSLECTVEGTSNPNLYWYRQAAGRGLQLLFYSVGIGQISSEVPQNLSASRPQDRQFILSSKKLLLSDSGFYLCAWSVVQVGVPLGQYFGPGTRLTVT.